This T cell receptor beta chain was identified in a study of vaccination and CD4 T cells after COVID-19. As for the study in general: Ranging from 14 to 241, the interval between dose two and post-vaccine sampling had a median of about 76 days. The cells in question were stimulated using overlapping spike peptides derived from SARS-CoV-2, HCoV-NL63, HCoV-OC43 and HCoV-229E.

Overall study results and limits: Convalescent patients had a median around 90% of post-vaccine SARS-CoV-2-reactive clones that were detected only after vaccination, not before it.

Treatment of the sample: roughly 11-day PBMC culture with coronavirus spike peptide pools or control peptides (ViraFEST assay). This clonotype was seen a handful of times. The antigen remains undetermined. Cultured CD4+ T cell DNA underwent sequencing with the Oncomine TCR Beta short-read assay. Genomic DNA from cultured CD4+ T cells was extracted. Each CDR3 protein gets one entry after TCRdb re-called the PCR reads with MiXCR. The sample lists about 25,000 distinct CDR3 sequences, under 70% occurring once. CDR3 length: 14 residues. The material was CD4+ T cells from blood, cultured in vitro, obtained after SARS-CoV-2 vaccination. The clonotype originates from a human donor who received a COVID-19 vaccine. The chain couples TRBV21-1 to TRBJ2-3; the table gives TRBD1 as D, unverified against the DNA. TRBV21-1 is given as a pseudogene. CDR3 in amino acids: CAPPRGESSDTQYF. The CDR3 bases are TGTGCCCCTCCCAGGGGGGAGTCTTCAGATACGCAGTATTTT.